This T cell receptor (beta chain) was sequenced for a study of blood T cell repertoires in COVID-19. Study context: Acute and convalescent COVID-19 specimens originated in the United States, Italy and Spain. Sources were T cells, B-cell-depleted T cells, or PBMCs; the material itself was cDNA or gDNA.

The CDR3 length is 15 residues. Germline loops: CDR1 KGHSH, CDR2 LQKENI. V was shortened by 3 bases and J by 2 bases, with 13 bases between the two germline ends. The sample holds one count of this clone. Original processing notes: Scientists estimated how many nucleated cells there were by amplifying reference gene primers. Sequenced by immunoSEQ multiplex PCR; TCRdb stores in-frame clones only, minus some. Clone size and the V and J calls come from that table; the DNA yielded D and trimming. The top ten hold approximately 11% of the sample, which has more than 100,000 clones, roughly 87% seen once. The sample was peripheral blood. This clonotype originated in an elderly man with acute or convalescent COVID-19. The chain recombines TRBV18 with TRBJ1-1, with D hard to call. Written as DNA, the CDR3 is TGTGCCAGCTCACCGGCTGGGTGGAGAAACACTGAAGCTTTCTTT. Translating it yields CASSPAGWRNTEAFF.